This entry features one T cell receptor (beta chain) sequence. This clonotype was seen once. Its recognized antigen is unknown. The sample holds no much larger clone one base away, and base qualities are not on file. Support from one read is weak. These data originate in a study of patients and donors after allogeneic stem cell transplantation (dated by TCRdb to 2020 to 2021). Receptor amplification or capture employed RT-PCR. Data came from a NextSeq 550. Starting from the raw public reads, TCRdb applied fastp trimming at Q25, assembled clones with MiXCR and retained in-frame beta chains. Rows matching on CDR3 protein sequence are summarized as one entry with the most common DNA and genes. Here the sample has about a million distinct CDR3 sequences; roughly 17% occur a single time. The ten biggest clones cover 5% to 6.5% of the sample. Trimming takes 3 bases from V and 6 bases from J, and the germline ends sit 18 bases apart. From its cysteine to its phenylalanine, the CDR3 spans 15 amino acids. The sequence is cut down to CDR3 DNA, 45 bases in frame from base 1. CDR1 and CDR2 are read off the germline V gene (reference sequence) as LNHNV and YYDKDF.

The rearrangement combines TRBV15 with TRBJ2-7, with no confidently assigned D gene. This receptor was obtained from a human donor who was either an allogeneic HSCT recipient or a stem cell or donor lymphocyte infusion donor (not recorded which). It is not recorded whose cells these are; they may come from a transplant donor. Material: blood, either unsorted or a sorted T cell fraction (not recorded which). The encoded CDR3 is CATSSDKIGPGEQYF. The nucleotide sequence is given as TGTGCCACCAGCAGCGATAAGATAGGGCCAGGCGAGCAGTACTTC.